This passage covers 27 T cell receptor beta chains from one sample sequenced in a study of T cell clones after liver transplantation. TCRdb keeps only in-frame clones here, not all; method: immunoSEQ multiplex PCR. The sample includes fewer than 70,000 clones, roughly two thirds of them seen just once. The specimen comprised CD4+ T cells from blood, sampled before liver transplant. All receptors come from a human donor who received a liver transplant.

The chain employs TRBV30 and TRBJ2-3; a weak D match, TRBD2 (7 bases). CDR3 length equals 16 residues. The V gene lost 3 bases and the J gene lost 3 bases, with 19 bases spanning the gap. The germline V gene has CDR1 GTSNPN and CDR2 SVGIG (reference sequence). The DNA of the CDR3 is TGTGCCTGGAGCCCGGGCCGCGGGGGCCGAACAGATACGCAGTATTTT. Translated: CAWSPGRGGRTDTQYF.

This clone has a handful of counts. The chain links TRBV30 to TRBJ2-2; the match to TRBD1 covers 9 bases. Germline lookup yields CDR1 GTSNPN and CDR2 SVGIG (reference sequence). The junction had 6 bases not matched to a gene; V was cut back by 6 bases and J by 7 bases. The CDR3 totals 13 residues. The CDR3 loop is CACNRGQGGELFF. For the CDR3, the DNA is TGTGCCTGCAACAGGGGGCAGGGCGGGGAGCTGTTTTTT.

The chain uses TRBV18 and TRBJ2-5; TRBD1 is a possible D gene (6 bases). Germline CDR1 reads KGHSH; CDR2 reads LQKENI. The CDR3 runs to 13 residues. Trimming removed 3 bases at V and 2 bases at J, with 7 bases between. The CDR3 sequence is CASSPGQQETQYF. The CDR3 DNA is TGTGCCAGCTCACCCGGACAGCAAGAGACCCAGTACTTC.

This clone was recorded a few times. The chain has TRBV6-5 and TRBJ2-2; a possible D gene is TRBD1 (5 bases). The V gene lost 6 bases and the J gene lost 2 bases, with 10 bases spanning the gap. In germline, CDR1 is MNHEY, CDR2 SVGAGI. The CDR3 is made up of 14 amino acids. CDR3 nucleotide sequence: TGTGCCAGCAGCCCCGACAGAAACACCGGGGAGCTGTTTTTT. Its protein is CASSPDRNTGELFF.

The V gene is TRBV5-1, the J gene TRBJ2-3; 8 nucleotides align to TRBD2. The CDR3 extends over 16 amino acids. In germline, CDR1 is SGHRS, CDR2 YFSETQ. V lost 4 bases, J lost 0 bases, and 7 bases stayed unmatched. As DNA, the CDR3 is TGCGCCAGCAGCGTAGAGCGGGAGACTAGCACAGATACGCAGTATTTT. It specifies CASSVERETSTDTQYF.

A note on this clone: The sample carries other DNA sequences with the same CDR3. The CDR3 protein is CASSLGGQGNEKLFF. The DNA for the CDR3 is TGTGCCAGCAGCCTGGGGGGACAGGGTAATGAAAAACTGTTTTTT. The V and J genes are TRBV5-4 and TRBJ1-4; 9 bases are shared with TRBD1. V was pared by 4 bases and J by 4 bases, with 5 bases of the junction left unmatched. The germline V gene has CDR1 SGHNT and CDR2 YYREEE (reference sequence). The CDR3 has 15 residues.

CDR3 sequence reads: CASSFRQQGAVYEQYF. As DNA, the CDR3 is TGTGCCAGCAGCTTTAGACAACAGGGGGCCGTCTACGAGCAGTACTTC. This chain links TRBV5-6 with TRBJ2-7, with 9 bases that match TRBD1. This CDR3 is 16 amino acids long. From germline, CDR1 is SGHDT and CDR2 YYEEEE. Losses at the gene ends were 2 bases for V and 3 bases for J; bases not matched to a gene: 9.

The chain carries TRBV9 and TRBJ1-2; D is uncertain. This CDR3 comprises 13 residues. The V and J ends lost 4 bases and 3 bases respectively, with 10 bases between them. Germline-derived CDR1 and CDR2 are SGDLS and YYNGEE. CDR3 sequence reads: CASSPQEYYGYTF. The CDR3 nucleotides are TGTGCCAGCAGCCCTCAGGAATACTATGGCTACACCTTC.

The V and J genes are TRBV18 and TRBJ2-3, with 9 bases matching TRBD2. Per the germline V gene, CDR1 is KGHSH and CDR2 is LQKENI. The J segment lost 2 bases and the V segment lost 3 bases, leaving 9 bases of the junction unmatched. The CDR3 totals 17 residues. The CDR3 bases are TGTGCCAGCTCACCGCCTAGGGCGGGGGGGCCCACAGATACGCAGTATTTT. Its protein product is CASSPPRAGGPTDTQYF.

V usage is TRBV19 and J usage is TRBJ1-2, with D maybe TRBD1 (6 bases). The V end lost 1 base, the J end lost 4 bases, and 13 bases lay between the germline ends. The V gene's germline CDR1 is LNHDA and CDR2 SQIVND (reference sequence). CDR3 size: 15 residues. The chain's CDR3 is CASSIGAGAPYGYTF. For the CDR3, the DNA is TGTGCCAGTAGTATAGGCGCAGGGGCCCCCTATGGCTACACCTTC.

V and J are TRBV30 and TRBJ2-3; TRBD2 aligns across 9 bases. This CDR3 spans 15 amino acids. Germline trimming cut 0 bases from V and 6 bases from J; bases unmatched to any gene: 7. Germline CDR1 and CDR2: GTSNPN and SVGIG (reference sequence). CDR3 loop: CAWSVGGGAGDTQYF. The CDR3 DNA reads TGTGCCTGGAGTGTAGGCGGGGGGGCGGGGGATACGCAGTATTTT.

The gene calls are TRBV30 and TRBJ2-3; TRBD2 matches 14 bases. Germline CDR1 and CDR2: GTSNPN and SVGIG (reference sequence). The CDR3 covers 14 residues. The junction had 6 bases not matched to a gene; V was cut back by 5 bases and J by 8 bases. The CDR3: CAWRLAGGPGTQYF. In DNA form, the CDR3 reads TGTGCCTGGCGACTAGCGGGGGGGCCTGGTACGCAGTATTTT.

This clone was recorded only once. The chain uses TRBV6-4 and TRBJ2-2; tentatively, D is TRBD2 (5 bases). The germline V gene has CDR1 MRHNA and CDR2 SNTAGT. V was cut by 0 bases and J by 7 bases, with 12 bases left in between. This CDR3 comprises 15 residues. The CDR3 sequence is CASSDSGSRGGELFF. DNA of the CDR3: TGTGCCAGCAGTGACTCGGGCTCCCGGGGCGGGGAGCTGTTTTTT.

This clone was counted a single time. The chain links TRBV18 to TRBJ2-2; possibly TRBD1 for D (7 bases). V was cut by 8 bases and J by 1 base, with 14 bases left in between. This CDR3 is built from 15 residues. Germline lookup yields CDR1 KGHSH and CDR2 LQKENI. CDR3 protein: CASPQGGENTGELFF. The CDR3 region has the DNA TGTGCCAGCCCCCAGGGGGGCGAGAACACCGGGGAGCTGTTTTTT.

The chain carries TRBV9 and TRBJ2-1, with 11 bases aligning to TRBD2. Looked up from germline, CDR1 is SGDLS and CDR2 is YYNGEE. V lost 0 bases and J lost 8; bases outside the gene matches: 4. CDR3 length equals 15 residues. The CDR3: CASSVALAGGDEQFF. CDR3 DNA sequence: TGTGCCAGCAGCGTAGCCCTAGCGGGGGGAGATGAGCAGTTCTTC.

The CDR3 loop is CASSLDWRGYTF. The CDR3 coding sequence is TGTGCCAGCAGCCTGGACTGGCGGGGCTACACCTTC. The chain employs TRBV5-8 and TRBJ1-2; no clear D. Germline lookup yields CDR1 SGHTS and CDR2 YDEGEE. This CDR3 has 12 residues. Trimming shortened V by 4 bases and J by 8 bases, and 12 bases separated the two germline ends.

The rearrangement joins TRBV25-1 to TRBJ1-5; possible D gene TRBD1, 5 bases. Germline values: CDR1 MGHDK, CDR2 SYGVNS. The CDR3 totals 16 residues. V was shortened by 3 bases and J by 2 bases, with 14 bases between the two germline ends. The chain's CDR3 is CASSEAGGAGNQPQHF. In nucleotides, the CDR3 is TGTGCCAGCAGTGAGGCGGGAGGGGCTGGCAATCAGCCCCAGCATTTT.

The V and J genes are TRBV28 and TRBJ1-6; 8 positions agree with TRBD1. The V and J ends lost 6 bases and 9 bases, in that order; junction bases with no gene match: 10. CDR1 MDHEN and CDR2 SYDVKM come from the germline V gene. The CDR3 has 15 amino acids. The DNA of the CDR3 is TGTGCCAGCAGCCCCTGGGACAGGCCAGGTTCACCCCTCCACTTT. Translated: CASSPWDRPGSPLHF.

The genes are TRBV28 and TRBJ2-1; D is perhaps TRBD1 (6 bases). V lost 4 bases and J 10 bases, leaving 11 bases between the germline ends. The length of the CDR3 is 12 residues. Germline-derived CDR1 and CDR2 are MDHEN and SYDVKM. CDR3 nucleotide sequence: TGTGCCAGCAGTTATGGACAGACCGAGCAGTTCTTC. Residues: CASSYGQTEQFF.

This clone was seen more than once but under ten times. The rearrangement links TRBV10-3 to TRBJ1-2; 11 nucleotides line up with TRBD1. Germline CDR1 and CDR2: ENHRY and SYGVKD. The CDR3 is 21 residues long. Trimming took 6 bases from V and 2 from J; bases not matched to a gene: 23. CDR3 sequence: CAIRPGAGTGGARVMNYGYTF. For the CDR3, the DNA is TGTGCCATCAGGCCGGGAGCCGGGACAGGGGGAGCACGGGTTATGAACTATGGCTACACCTTC.

The chain uses TRBV19 and TRBJ1-6; D uncertain. This CDR3 contains 18 residues. The germline CDR1 and CDR2 sequences are LNHDA and SQIVND (reference sequence). Trimming pared 5 bases from V and 14 bases from J, leaving 31 bases between. DNA of the CDR3: TGTGCCAGTAGTCCTCTAGAGGCGAGCCACGTTGGATATCCATCCCTCCACTTT. Protein: CASSPLEASHVGYPSLHF.

The chain has TRBV10-3 and TRBJ1-5, with D unresolved. CDR3 length: 11 amino acids. The germline CDR1 and CDR2 sequences are ENHRY and SYGVKD. Trimming took off 8 bases at V and 5 bases at J, with 7 bases between the two ends. CDR3 loop: CAIGEDQPQHF. As DNA, the CDR3 is TGTGCCATCGGGGAGGATCAGCCCCAGCATTTT.

The genes are TRBV29-1 and TRBJ1-6, with unresolved D. Per the germline V gene, CDR1 is SQVTM and CDR2 is ANQGSEA. The ends were cut back, 3 bases at V and 9 bases at J, with 12 bases in the middle. The CDR3 runs to 13 residues. The CDR3 DNA is TGCAGCGTTGATGGGTTAACTACTTCACCCCTCCACTTT. It yields the protein CSVDGLTTSPLHF.

This rearrangement joins TRBV6-5 to TRBJ2-5, with no clear D. V was cut by 7 bases and J by 5 bases, with 8 bases left in between. This CDR3 has 11 residues. Germline V gene sequence: CDR1 MNHEY, CDR2 SVGAGI. The CDR3 is CASTMRETQYF. The CDR3 coding sequence is TGTGCCAGCACTATGAGGGAGACCCAGTACTTC.

This chain uses TRBV5-1 with TRBJ1-2; weak D call: TRBD1 (5 bases). Germline assignment: CDR1 SGHRS and CDR2 YFSETQ. The CDR3 totals 16 residues. V lost 2 bases, J lost 8 bases, and 22 bases lay in between. The chain's CDR3 is CASSLRQADASGGYTF. The CDR3 DNA reads as TGCGCCAGCAGCTTAAGGCAGGCGGACGCTTCAGGGGGCTACACCTTC.

Here the CDR3 DNA reads TGTGCCAGCAGCCAAGAAGAACCCGGGACTAGCGGGGGGCCAGATACGCAGTATTTT. This gives the protein CASSQEEPGTSGGPDTQYF. The chain is built from TRBV4-2 and TRBJ2-3; TRBD2 matches 15 bases. CDR1 and CDR2 (germline): LGHNA, YNFKEQ. Trimming took 0 bases from V and 4 from J; bases not matched to a gene: 8. The length of the CDR3 is 19 residues.

The chain links TRBV6-1 to TRBJ1-6, with TRBD1 as a possible D gene (6 bases). Deletions cut 4 bases from V and 4 bases from J, with 17 bases between. Germline-derived CDR1 and CDR2 are MNHNS and SASEGT. The CDR3 has 17 amino acids. This CDR3 reads CASSVQGSGLYNSPLHF. The CDR3 DNA is TGTGCCAGCAGTGTACAGGGATCAGGGCTTTATAATTCACCCCTCCACTTT.